A single sample gave rise to the 15 T cell receptor beta chains below, sequenced in a study of T-cell memory formation after mild COVID-19. Via MiXCR, TCRdb re-called the 5' RACE reads, giving one row per CDR3 protein. The sample holds some 490,000 distinct CDR3 sequences, roughly 18% seen once. Input material: PBMCs or a T cell subset sorted from them (not recorded which). The receptors originated from an adult woman who had mild COVID-19 (a few samples of this study predate the infection). Cell type and time point are not known.

The sample holds a few counts of this clonotype. The genes are TRBV4-3 and TRBJ2-7, with 9 bases fitting TRBD1. CDR1 LGHNA and CDR2 YSLEER come from the germline V gene. This CDR3 has 15 residues. V lost 1 base to trimming and J lost 13 bases; unmatched junction nucleotides: 14. The CDR3 DNA follows: TGCGCCAGCAGCCAAGCAGGGACAGGGCGCTACAGTGTATACTTC. Its protein product is CASSQAGTGRYSVYF.

The V call is TRBV20-1, the J call TRBJ1-2; D remains unclear. CDR1 DFQATT and CDR2 SNEGSKA come from the germline V gene (reference sequence). The CDR3 extends over 11 amino acids. As DNA, the CDR3 is TGCAGCGCCACACTCCTATGGGGCTACACCTTC. This codes for CSATLLWGYTF.

The CDR3 nucleotides are TGTGCCAGAAGCCATCGACAGACGTATCAGCCCCAGCATTTT. Its protein is CARSHRQTYQPQHF. The chain employs TRBV5-3 and TRBJ1-5, with D maybe TRBD1 (5 bases). TRBV5-3 is classed as an ORF, of uncertain function. CDR3 length: 14 amino acids. The germline V and J ends were trimmed by 4 bases and 5 bases, with 13 bases remaining between them.

The V and J genes are TRBV6-6 and TRBJ1-1; D is uncertain. The V gene lost 7 bases and the J gene lost 0 bases, with 3 bases spanning the gap. CDR3 length equals 11 residues. Germline loops: CDR1 MNHNY, CDR2 SVGAGI (reference sequence). CDR3 DNA: TGTGCCAGCATAATGAACACTGAAGCTTTCTTT. Translated: CASIMNTEAFF.

The chain uses TRBV7-9 and TRBJ2-5; a possible D gene is TRBD2 (6 bases). Between the trimmed V and J ends, which lost 5 bases and 2 bases, there was a span of 12 bases. Germline CDR1 reads SEHNR; CDR2 reads FQNEAQ (reference sequence). This CDR3 region has 14 residues. CDR3 nucleotide sequence: TGTGCCAGCAGCACGACTGGGGGGCAAGAGACCCAGTACTTC. This gives the protein CASSTTGGQETQYF.

The chain has TRBV5-1 and TRBJ1-4; D is unresolved. Germline V gene lookup returns CDR1 SGHRS and CDR2 YFSETQ. Trimming left V 0 bases short and J 2 bases short, with 8 bases between. The CDR3 contains 15 residues. For the CDR3, the DNA is TGCGCCAGCAGCTTGGTCGGGGAGACTAATGAAAAACTGTTTTTT. This sequence encodes CASSLVGETNEKLFF.

On this clonotype itself: Mismatch with germline at one junction end may stem from a read error. The rearrangement joins TRBV5-4 to TRBJ2-5; D is unclear. Per the germline V gene, CDR1 is SGHNT and CDR2 is YYREEE (reference sequence). CDR3 size: 14 residues. This CDR3 reads CASTLQLGQETQYF. The CDR3 coding sequence is TGTGCCAGCACCTTGCAGTTGGGCCAAGAGACCCAGTACTTC.

The gene calls are TRBV24-1 and TRBJ2-1, with 9 bases identical to TRBD1. The CDR3 spans 17 residues. Trimming took 5 bases from V and 3 from J; bases not matched to a gene: 10. Germline V lookup: CDR1 KGHDR, CDR2 SFDVKD. CDR3 bases: TGTGCCACCAGTGGCCCGCCGGGACAGGGACTCTACAATGAGCAGTTCTTC. It codes for CATSGPPGQGLYNEQFF.

The chain couples TRBV12-3 or TRBV12-4 to TRBJ2-5; possible D gene TRBD1, 5 bases. With 3 bases removed from V and 5 bases from J, the gap between germline ends came to 13 bases. This CDR3 contains 14 residues. CDR3 nucleotides: TGTGCCAGCAGTTTGGGGCAGGGTGGGGAGACCCAGTACTTC. As protein: CASSLGQGGETQYF.

This clonotype turned up a few times. The chain links TRBV4-3 to TRBJ2-1; 11 bases line up with TRBD2. CDR1 is LGHNA, CDR2 YSLEER, per germline. Germline trimming cut 0 bases from V and 3 bases from J; bases unmatched to any gene: 1. CDR3 length equals 16 residues. CDR3 coding DNA: TGCGCCAGCAGCCAAGACGGACTAGCGGGCTACAATGAGCAGTTCTTC. Translation: CASSQDGLAGYNEQFF.

This chain joins TRBV27 and TRBJ2-7, with TRBD1 identical over 7 bases. In germline, CDR1 is MNHEY, CDR2 SMNVEV (reference sequence). With 2 bases clipped from V and 2 bases from J, the junction kept 6 bases outside the gene matches. This CDR3 contains 15 residues. CDR3 sequence reads: CASSLRGTDTYEQYF. The DNA for the CDR3 is TGTGCCAGCAGTTTAAGGGGGACAGATACCTACGAGCAGTACTTC.

This clonotype was detected a few times. The CDR3 is CASSPEAGAGGEQFF. CDR3 DNA: TGCGCCAGCAGTCCCGAGGCGGGGGCTGGCGGTGAGCAGTTCTTC. V usage is TRBV4-1 and J usage is TRBJ2-1, with a possible D match to TRBD2 (7 bases). CDR3 size: 15 residues. V lost 6 bases and J lost 9, with 21 bases in between. Germline V gene lookup returns CDR1 MGHRA and CDR2 YSYEKL.

This clonotype was counted at least ten times. At one end, the junction sequence differs from germline, possibly due to a read error. V is TRBV7-2 and J is TRBJ2-5; D is ambiguous. The CDR3 totals 13 residues. Germline values: CDR1 SGHTA, CDR2 FQGNSA. CDR3: CASSLELQETQYF. Written as DNA, the CDR3 is TGTGCTAGCAGCTTAGAACTACAAGAGACCCAGTACTTC.

The chain is built from TRBV3-1 and TRBJ2-1; 12 bases line up with TRBD2. The CDR3 totals 17 residues. CDR1 is LGHDT and CDR2 is YNNKEL in the germline V gene (reference sequence). The trim removed 1 base at V and 3 bases at J, leaving 4 bases unmatched. CDR3 in amino acids: CASSQGLAGGLYNEQFF. The CDR3 nucleotides read TGTGCCAGCAGCCAAGGGCTAGCGGGGGGGCTCTACAATGAGCAGTTCTTC.

CDR3 sequence: CASSHPGTSDNNEQFF. Written as DNA, the CDR3 is TGTGCCAGCAGCCACCCCGGGACTAGCGACAACAATGAGCAGTTCTTC. The V gene is TRBV4-2, the J gene TRBJ2-1; 10 bases are shared with TRBD2. The germline CDR1 and CDR2 sequences are LGHNA and YNFKEQ. The CDR3 covers 16 residues. V dropped 3 bases and J dropped 5; count of bases not matched to a gene: 7.